These 2 T cell receptor beta chains were all obtained from the same sample, sequenced in a study of human T cells and chemical hapten exposure. Time point specified: patch test 3, about 24 weeks after DPC sensitization. Noted treatment: therapeutic diphenylcyclopropenone sensitization with weekly scalp DPC. TCRdb reanalysed the RACE reads using MiXCR and keeps one entry per CDR3 protein. Counted here are 190,000 or so distinct CDR3 sequences, about 22% occurring once; the ten biggest clones make up roughly 2.3%. The starting material was whole blood, obtained in connection with sensitization to the hapten diphenylcyclopropenone (DPC). The receptors here all came from a woman aged 40 to 49 with alopecia areata. Some clones in this sample may be carry-over from other donors' samples.

The chain has TRBV9 and TRBJ2-5, with D perhaps assigned TRBD1 or TRBD2 (5 bases each). The CDR3 spans 15 residues. V lost 0 bases and J 3 bases, leaving 12 bases between the germline ends. Germline CDR1 SGDLS, CDR2 YYNGEE. The CDR3 nucleotides read TGTGCCAGCAGCGTAGCACCGGGGCAGAAAGAGACCCAGTACTTC. It is translated as CASSVAPGQKETQYF.

This clonotype was found a few times. The V call is TRBV9, the J call TRBJ1-1; 7 bases agree with TRBD1. The CDR3 length is 14 residues. V lost 3 bases and J lost 4; bases outside the gene matches: 6. Germline loops: CDR1 SGDLS, CDR2 YYNGEE. As DNA, the CDR3 is TGTGCCAGCAGCGCCGGACAGGCAAGCACTGAAGCTTTCTTT. Amino acids: CASSAGQASTEAFF. Full variable domain (rest looked up from reference TRBV9 and TRBJ1-1): DSGVTQTPKHLITATGQRVTLRCSPRSGDLSVYWYQQSLDQGLQFLIQYYNGEERAKGNILERFSAQQFPDLHSELNLSSLELGDSALYFCASSAGQASTEAFFGQGTRLTVV.